Below are 18 T cell receptor beta chains sequenced from a single sample in a study of shared clonotypes between healthy human individuals. Some clones are missing from TCRdb's copy, which holds only in-frame ones; the method was immunoSEQ multiplex PCR. The sample carries about half a million clones, more than 75% recorded once. Sequenced sample: PBMCs. Every receptor here comes from a woman aged 35 to 49 in good health. Some clones in this sample may be carry-over from other donors' samples.

For this clone: Given a far larger clone just one base away, this is likely a sequencing read error. The V call is TRBV11-2, the J call TRBJ1-1; a possible D gene is TRBD1 (6 bases). Per germline, CDR1 SGHAT and CDR2 FQNNGV. CDR3 size: 14 residues. V gave up 5 bases and J gave up 11 bases, with 21 bases separating them. The CDR3 DNA reads as TGTGCCAGCAGCCAAGGCCTGGGCAGCCAGGGGGCTTTCTTT. Its translation: CASSQGLGSQGAFF.

The V call is TRBV5-1, the J call TRBJ1-4; the D gene is possibly TRBD1 (5 bases). The CDR3 has 14 amino acids. From germline, CDR1 is SGHRS and CDR2 YFSETQ. The V end lost 1 base, the J end lost 6 bases, and 10 bases lay between the germline ends. CDR3 amino acids: CASSLTGRDEKLFF. DNA of the CDR3: TGCGCCAGCAGCTTGACAGGAAGGGATGAAAAACTGTTTTTT. The full variable domain, its missing parts supplied by reference TRBV5-1 and TRBJ1-4, is KAGVTQTPRYLIKTRGQQVTLSCSPISGHRSVSWYQQTPGQGLQFLFEYFSETQRNKGNFPGRFSGRQFSNSRSEMNVSTLELGDSALYLCASSLTGRDEKLFFGSGTQLSVL.

This rearrangement joins TRBV7-2 to TRBJ2-3; 9 bases fit TRBD2. V lost 5 bases and J lost 1; bases outside the gene matches: 13. This CDR3 region has 18 residues. The germline gives CDR1 SGHTA, CDR2 FQGNSA. CDR3 DNA sequence: TGTGCCAGCAGCCTCCACCTTGCGGGGGGGGTGGGCACAGATACGCAGTATTTT. Its protein product is CASSLHLAGGVGTDTQYF. Looking up the rest from reference TRBV7-2 and TRBJ2-3 gives the full variable domain: GAGVSQSPSNKVTEKGKDVELRCDPISGHTALYWYRQSLGQGLEFLIYFQGNSAPDKSGLPSDRFSAERTGGSVSTLTIQRTQQEDSAVYLCASSLHLAGGVGTDTQYFGPGTRLTVL.

The J gene is TRBJ2-7, the V gene TRBV7-8, with a weak D call TRBD2 (7 bases). The CDR3 consists of 16 residues. Germline values: CDR1 SGHVS, CDR2 FQNEAQ. V lost 4 bases, J lost 2 bases, and 18 bases lay in between. The CDR3 sequence: CASSSRGGQVAYEQYF. The DNA of the CDR3 is TGTGCCAGCAGCTCGAGGGGGGGGCAGGTTGCCTACGAGCAGTACTTC.

The V gene is TRBV7-2, the J gene TRBJ2-4, with 8 bases aligning to TRBD1. The CDR3 runs to 15 residues. V lost 5 bases and J lost 9; bases outside the gene matches: 12. From germline, CDR1 is SGHTA and CDR2 FQGNSA. The CDR3 region has the DNA TGTGCCAGCAGCCCTACGCAGGGGGCTGCGGGCATTCAGTACTTC. It translates to CASSPTQGAAGIQYF.

The chain links TRBV10-3 to TRBJ2-7; 12 bases line up with TRBD1. The CDR3 has 14 residues. The trim removed 6 bases at V and 6 bases at J, leaving 6 bases unmatched. The germline CDR1 and CDR2 sequences are ENHRY and SYGVKD. The CDR3 region has the DNA TGTGCCATCAGGGGGGACAGGGGGCGGCTCGAGCAGTACTTC. This codes for CAIRGDRGRLEQYF.

The chain joins TRBV28 to TRBJ2-1; D remains ambiguous. Germline CDR1 MDHEN, CDR2 SYDVKM. This CDR3 contains 13 residues. Trimming cost V 7 bases and J 9 bases, with 16 bases left between them. The CDR3 sequence is CASIAGVSSEQFF. CDR3 sequence (DNA): TGTGCCAGCATTGCCGGAGTTTCCAGTGAGCAGTTCTTC. The complete variable domain, with remaining parts taken from reference TRBV28 and TRBJ2-1, reads DVKVTQSSRYLVKRTGEKVFLECVQDMDHENMFWYRQDPGLGLRLIYFSYDVKMKEKGDIPEGYSVSREKKERFSLILESASTNQTSMYLCASIAGVSSEQFFGPGTRLTVL.

The chain links TRBV7-2 to TRBJ2-3; D gene ambiguous. Germline assignment: CDR1 SGHTA and CDR2 FQGNSA. CDR3 length equals 11 residues. V was trimmed by 11 bases and J by 4 bases, leaving 10 bases between them. CDR3 amino acids: CAAATADTQYF. CDR3 sequence (DNA): TGTGCCGCCGCGACGGCAGATACGCAGTATTTT.

Only one count was recorded for this clone. The gene calls are TRBV10-3 and TRBJ2-5; the D is unclear. V lost 0 bases to trimming and J lost 5 bases, with 10 bases between them. CDR3 length equals 14 residues. Germline loops: CDR1 ENHRY, CDR2 SYGVKD. The CDR3 reads CAISESDSWETQYF. The CDR3 DNA follows: TGTGCCATCAGTGAGTCTGATAGTTGGGAGACCCAGTACTTC.

This clone occurred a few times. The chain couples TRBV2 to TRBJ2-7; 12 bases fit TRBD2. Germline V gives CDR1 SNHLY, CDR2 FYNNEI. The CDR3 consists of 14 residues. Trimming took 6 bases from V and 3 from J; bases not matched to a gene: 3. The CDR3 DNA follows: TGTGCCAGCAGGGGACTAGCGGGCCTCTACGAGCAGTACTTC. This sequence encodes CASRGLAGLYEQYF.

The J gene is TRBJ2-2, the V gene TRBV4-2, with D maybe TRBD2 (6 bases). The CDR3 is made up of 15 amino acids. Trimming took off 0 bases at V and 7 bases at J, with 12 bases between the two ends. The germline V gene encodes CDR1 LGHNA and CDR2 YNFKEQ. Written as DNA, the CDR3 is TGTGCCAGCAGCCAAGATGCGACTAGTCACGGGGAGCTGTTTTTT. Encoded protein: CASSQDATSHGELFF.

V gene TRBV5-1 combines with J gene TRBJ1-1; D is unclear. Per the germline V gene, CDR1 is SGHRS and CDR2 is YFSETQ. Trimming took off 0 bases at V and 3 bases at J, with 12 bases between the two ends. The CDR3 covers 15 residues. CDR3 sequence (DNA): TGCGCCAGCAGCTTGGCCCCGGGAATGGACACTGAAGCTTTCTTT. Translated: CASSLAPGMDTEAFF.

The rearrangement links TRBV5-6 to TRBJ2-7, with TRBD1 identical over 8 bases. The germline V gene has CDR1 SGHDT and CDR2 YYEEEE. The CDR3 spans 18 residues. Unmatched junction bases numbered 15, after V lost 4 bases and J lost 0 bases. This CDR3 reads CASSKDRDRTSYSYEQYF. CDR3 nucleotides: TGTGCCAGCAGCAAAGACCGGGACAGGACCTCTTACTCCTACGAGCAGTACTTC.

The chain carries TRBV28 and TRBJ1-6; 7 bases are a match to TRBD1. The ends lost 4 bases at V and 6 bases at J; junction bases unmatched: 3. CDR1 MDHEN and CDR2 SYDVKM come from the germline V gene. The CDR3 runs to 14 residues. The CDR3 region is CASSSTGLNSPLHF. For the CDR3, the DNA is TGTGCCAGCAGTTCGACAGGGCTTAATTCACCCCTCCACTTT.

The gene calls are TRBV19 and TRBJ1-1, with 8 bases that match TRBD1. CDR1 is LNHDA and CDR2 is SQIVND in the germline V gene (reference sequence). CDR3 size: 14 residues. V dropped 5 bases and J dropped 3; count of bases not matched to a gene: 5. In DNA form, the CDR3 reads TGTGCCAGTAGTTTTGACAGGGGAGACACTGAAGCTTTCTTT. Residues: CASSFDRGDTEAFF.

The gene calls are TRBV5-1 and TRBJ1-2; a weak D match, TRBD1 (5 bases). Trimming took off 0 bases at V and 8 bases at J, with 11 bases between the two ends. Germline values: CDR1 SGHRS, CDR2 YFSETQ. This CDR3 has 13 residues. The CDR3 sequence is CASSLEGGEGYTF. The CDR3 DNA follows: TGCGCCAGCAGCTTGGAGGGAGGGGAGGGCTACACCTTC.

The rearrangement uses TRBV28 and TRBJ1-2, with D perhaps TRBD1 (5 bases). Trimming stripped 10 bases from V and 12 bases from J, with 24 bases between. CDR1 and CDR2 from the germline V gene are MDHEN and SYDVKM. The length of the CDR3 is 13 residues. The CDR3 DNA sequence: TGTGCCACCTCACGTGGCGGCCGCGGGGCCCACACCTTC. It specifies CATSRGGRGAHTF.

The V gene is TRBV5-4, the J gene TRBJ1-1, with TRBD1 matching over 8 bases. This CDR3 region has 12 residues. Per the germline V gene, CDR1 is SGHNT and CDR2 is YYREEE (reference sequence). J was trimmed by 9 bases and V by 4 bases; bases with no gene match: 5. This CDR3 reads CASSQRQGQAFF. The CDR3 nucleotides are TGTGCCAGCAGCCAACGACAGGGGCAAGCTTTCTTT.